This TCR beta chain was recovered during a study of T cells after yellow fever vaccination. A 5'RACE template-switching step, the method used to make TCR cDNA, added a universal primer site and UMIs. TCRdb reprocessed the 5' RACE reads via MiXCR and lists one record per CDR3 protein. The table lists 60,000 to 75,000 distinct CDR3 sequences, over 6% of them singletons, with 35% to 40% in the top ten. General study points: Most primary-vaccination clones recurred post-booster (nearly 98% CD4, around 90% CD8). Researchers noted that a small share of clonotypes showed up in both CD4 and CD8 compartments.

This clonotype came up a few times. Antigen specificity is unknown. The CDR3 length is 12 residues. Germline V lookup: CDR1 SGHDT, CDR2 YYEEEE. V dropped 4 bases and J dropped 0 bases, with 4 bases sitting between them. The source of this sequence is a man between 18 and 35 years old who received the YFV17D yellow fever vaccine. The chain has TRBV5-6 and TRBJ2-5; D uncertain. The sample was CD8+ T cells sorted from PBMCs, taken more than 35 days after the first yellow fever vaccination. DNA for the CDR3: TGTGCCAGCAGCCCAGACCAAGAGACCCAGTACTTC. It specifies CASSPDQETQYF.